Listed below are T cell receptor beta chains from one sample, sequenced in a study of T cells in Graves' hyperthyroidism and ophthalmopathy. Each CDR3 protein gets one entry after TCRdb re-called the multiplex PCR reads with MiXCR. Among some 690,000 distinct CDR3 sequences listed, around a sixth were seen once. Material for sequencing was blood. These receptor sequences come from a man aged 50-60 years with Graves' hyperthyroidism. Each CDR3 is given with its conserved first and last residue. A D gene is named only where the DNA matches it firmly. Clone size is given for some rows only: seen once, a few or many times, or a class if the clone is expanded.

size	length	J	V	D	DNA	CDR3
many	15	TRBJ2-3	TRBV11-2	TRBD2	TGTGCCAGCAGCAAATCCGGGACTAGAGGAAATACGCAGTATTTT	CASSKSGTRGNTQYF
many	13	TRBJ2-7	TRBV6-2/TRBV6-3	.	TGTGCCAGCAGTTGGAGGGGGGACTACGAGCAGTACTTC	CASSWRGDYEQYF
.	14	TRBJ2-1	TRBV28	TRBD1	TGTGCCAGCAGTTTCACGGGACAGGGGGGTGAGCAGTTCTTC	CASSFTGQGGEQFF
many	10	TRBJ1-1	TRBV20-1	.	TGCAGTGCCCGGATCTCTGAAGCTTTCTTT	CSARISEAFF
many	14	TRBJ1-1	TRBV6-5	.	TGTGCCAGCAGTTACTCGAGGGGCAGTACTGAAGCTTTCTTT	CASSYSRGSTEAFF
many	15	TRBJ2-7	TRBV7-2	TRBD2	TGTGCCAGCAGCCCACGGGATCTAGCGGGAGACGAGCAGTACTTC	CASSPRDLAGDEQYF
many	15	TRBJ1-2	TRBV9	.	TGTGCCAGCAGCCCTAATGAAGGGAGCCCTCATGGCTACACCTTC	CASSPNEGSPHGYTF
.	12	TRBJ1-2	TRBV15	.	TGTGCCACCAGCAGAGAGTACTCGGGCTACACCTTC	CATSREYSGYTF
many	15	TRBJ2-3	TRBV10-3	.	TGTGCCATCAGTGCCCGGGAAAAGCGAGCAGATACGCAGTATTTT	CAISAREKRADTQYF
few	18	TRBJ2-3	TRBV5-1	TRBD2	TGCGCCAGCAGCTTGACCATACTAGCGGGAGTGCTAGCAGATACGCAGTATTTT	CASSLTILAGVLADTQYF
.	13	TRBJ1-2	TRBV30	.	TGTGCCTCCCCGTTTCCGCCCTGGGGTGGCTACACCTTC	CASPFPPWGGYTF
few	16	TRBJ1-3	TRBV28	.	TGTGCCAGCAGTTTATGGGCAGGAACATCTGGAAACACCATATATTTT	CASSLWAGTSGNTIYF
few	15	TRBJ1-1	TRBV7-3	.	TGTGCCAGCAGCTTCACGGGGGGGGGAGACACTGAAGCTTTCTTT	CASSFTGGGDTEAFF
.	16	TRBJ2-3	TRBV6-1	TRBD2	TGTGCCAGCAGTGGGACTAGCGGGAGTGGAGCAGATACGCAGTATTTT	CASSGTSGSGADTQYF
.	16	TRBJ2-1	TRBV7-3	TRBD2	TGTGCCAGCAGCTTAACGGGACTAGCGGGAGTCAATGAGCAGTTCTTC	CASSLTGLAGVNEQFF
few	12	TRBJ1-2	TRBV28	.	TGTGCCAGCAGAGACACGAGCTTGGGCTACACCTTC	CASRDTSLGYTF
few	14	TRBJ2-1	TRBV29-1	.	TGCAGCGTTGGAGGGGACTCAAACTACAATGAGCAGTTCTTC	CSVGGDSNYNEQFF
few	18	TRBJ2-2	TRBV20-1	TRBD2	TGCAGTGTGGAGGGGACTAGCGGGAGGAGGTCGAACACCGGGGAGCTGTTTTTT	CSVEGTSGRRSNTGELFF
many	14	TRBJ1-5	TRBV7-8	.	TGTGCCAGCACCCAACCAGGAGATAATCAGCCCCAGCATTTT	CASTQPGDNQPQHF
few	14	TRBJ1-1	TRBV7-2	.	TGTGCCAGCAGCTTAGGCGGGGGCGCTGGGGAAGCTTTCTTT	CASSLGGGAGEAFF
many	14	TRBJ2-3	TRBV13	TRBD2	TGTGCCAGTTGGACTAGCGGGAGTGGCGATACGCAGTATTTT	CASWTSGSGDTQYF
.	16	TRBJ2-1	TRBV19	TRBD2	TGTGCCAGTAGTATAGGCCCAGCGGGAGGTATTAATGAGCAGTTCTTC	CASSIGPAGGINEQFF
few	15	TRBJ2-3	TRBV9	TRBD1	TGTGCCAGCAGCGTGGAAAGGACAGGGGGAGATACGCAGTATTTT	CASSVERTGGDTQYF
many	16	TRBJ1-3	TRBV2	TRBD1	TGTGCCAGCAGTCGGGACAGGGGGTCCCTTGGAAACACCATATATTTT	CASSRDRGSLGNTIYF
.	17	TRBJ2-7	TRBV28	.	TGTGCCAGCACCCCCCTCAGTGGGCTAGCGCGCTCCTACGAGCAGTACTTC	CASTPLSGLARSYEQYF
many	19	TRBJ2-3	TRBV12-3/TRBV12-4	TRBD2	TGTGCCAGCAGTCACAGGGAAGGGACTAGCCCCACGGCAGTAGATACGCAGTATTTT	CASSHREGTSPTAVDTQYF
.	16	TRBJ1-2	TRBV5-1	.	TGCGCCAGCAGCTTGGGAGGGACACAGTCTAACTATGGCTACACCTTC	CASSLGGTQSNYGYTF
many	18	TRBJ2-3	TRBV7-8	.	TGTGCCAGCAGCTTTAGAGCGGACGCAAATTTCAACACAGATACGCAGTATTTT	CASSFRADANFNTDTQYF
many	15	TRBJ2-3	TRBV30	.	TGTGCCTGGAGTGCGACAGCGCGAGATCTAGATACGCAGTATTTT	CAWSATARDLDTQYF
many	15	TRBJ1-1	TRBV2	.	TGTGCCAGCAGCCTCGGGTCTGGGCGAAGGACTGAAGCTTTCTTT	CASSLGSGRRTEAFF
.	12	TRBJ1-2	TRBV6-1	.	TGTGCCAGCAGTGAAGGGTTCTATGGCTACACCTTC	CASSEGFYGYTF
many	16	TRBJ2-1	TRBV28	TRBD2	TGTGCCAGCAGTTCCATGACTAGCTGGAGAACCAATGAGCAGTTCTTC	CASSSMTSWRTNEQFF
many	13	TRBJ2-2	TRBV2	.	TGTGCCAGCAGTGCCATGGAGGACCGAGGGCTGTTTTTT	CASSAMEDRGLFF
many	13	TRBJ2-1	TRBV30	.	TGTGCCTGGAGTGGATCCACTTGGGGCGAGCAGTTCTTC	CAWSGSTWGEQFF
few	12	TRBJ2-2	TRBV7-3	.	TGTGCCAGCAGCACCCACACCGGGGAGCTGTTTTTT	CASSTHTGELFF
many	15	TRBJ2-1	TRBV7-2	TRBD1	TGTGCCAGCAGCCCCGAAGGGACAGGGTCCAATGAGCAGTTCTTC	CASSPEGTGSNEQFF
few	15	TRBJ1-4	TRBV5-1	.	TGCGCCAGCAGCTCCACAGGGCTCCGAGATGAAAAACTGTTTTTT	CASSSTGLRDEKLFF
.	13	TRBJ1-2	TRBV7-9	.	TGTGCCAGCAGCCCCCTCGCGGGACATGGCTACACCTTC	CASSPLAGHGYTF
.	16	TRBJ2-7	TRBV30	.	TGTGCCTGGAGTGTACAGGGTAGCGGTCTGAACTACGAGCAGTACTTC	CAWSVQGSGLNYEQYF
many	14	TRBJ2-5	TRBV10-2	.	TGCGCCAGCAGCTCTCCGCCGCCTCAAGAGACCCAGTACTTC	CASSSPPPQETQYF
.	17	TRBJ2-3	TRBV14	TRBD2	TGTGCCAGCAGCCCCTGGAGGCTAGCGGGAGCCACAGATACGCAGTATTTT	CASSPWRLAGATDTQYF
.	17	TRBJ1-1	TRBV28	.	TGTGCCAGCAGTTTAATGTCGGGGCCATGGATGAACACTGAAGCTTTCTTT	CASSLMSGPWMNTEAFF
.	14	TRBJ2-2	TRBV14	TRBD1	TGTGCCAGCGACAGGGGATCGAACACCGGGGAGCTGTTTTTT	CASDRGSNTGELFF
many	16	TRBJ2-1	TRBV12-3/TRBV12-4	.	TGTGCCAGCAAGAGGACAGCAAATTACTCCTACAATGAGCAGTTCTTC	CASKRTANYSYNEQFF
.	12	TRBJ2-1	TRBV20-1	TRBD2	TGCAGAGCGAGGACTAGCGGCAATGAGCAGTTCTTC	CRARTSGNEQFF
few	18	TRBJ1-5	TRBV18	TRBD1	TGTGCCAGCTCACCACAGGCAAGAGGGACAGGGGGCAAACAGCCCCAGCATTTT	CASSPQARGTGGKQPQHF
few	13	TRBJ1-5	TRBV29-1	TRBD1	TGCAGCGTAATACAGGGGACGAGTCAGCCCCAGCATTTT	CSVIQGTSQPQHF
many	17	TRBJ2-1	TRBV11-2	TRBD2	TGTGCCAGCAGCTGGCCTATTAGCGGGAAATCCTACAATGAGCAGTTCTTC	CASSWPISGKSYNEQFF
many	13	TRBJ2-7	TRBV15	.	TGTGCCACCAGCAGAGATGGGATGTACGAGCAGTACTTC	CATSRDGMYEQYF
many	13	TRBJ2-5	TRBV7-9	.	TGTGCCAGCAACCCGGACAGTTTTGAGACCCAGTACTTC	CASNPDSFETQYF
many	17	TRBJ2-7	TRBV10-2	.	TGCGCCAGCAGTGAGGGTTATAGGGTTTACGGGGTTGCCGAGCAGTACTTC	CASSEGYRVYGVAEQYF
.	16	TRBJ1-5	TRBV28	.	TGTGCCAGCAGCTCCCCATCGGGGGATTCCAATCAGCCCCAGCATTTT	CASSSPSGDSNQPQHF
many	15	TRBJ2-1	TRBV12-3/TRBV12-4	.	TGTGCCAGCAGTTTGGGGGACTGGACCTACAATGAGCAGTTCTTC	CASSLGDWTYNEQFF
once	18	TRBJ1-1	TRBV7-9	.	TGCGCCAGCAGCCAAGATCAAAGCCAGTTCTTTTTGAACACTGAAGCTTTCTTT	CASSQDQSQFFLNTEAFF
many	16	TRBJ2-7	TRBV6-1	TRBD2	TGTGCCAGCAGCTGGGGCCTAGCGGGAGGGTCGAACGAGCAGTACTTC	CASSWGLAGGSNEQYF
many	17	TRBJ1-2	TRBV7-2	.	TGTGCCAGCAGCTTAGATGAGCGTAGAACATTTAACTATGGCTACACCTTC	CASSLDERRTFNYGYTF
many	15	TRBJ1-1	TRBV3-1	.	TGTGCCAGCAGTCAAATGGGGGGAATGGACACTGAAGCTTTCTTT	CASSQMGGMDTEAFF